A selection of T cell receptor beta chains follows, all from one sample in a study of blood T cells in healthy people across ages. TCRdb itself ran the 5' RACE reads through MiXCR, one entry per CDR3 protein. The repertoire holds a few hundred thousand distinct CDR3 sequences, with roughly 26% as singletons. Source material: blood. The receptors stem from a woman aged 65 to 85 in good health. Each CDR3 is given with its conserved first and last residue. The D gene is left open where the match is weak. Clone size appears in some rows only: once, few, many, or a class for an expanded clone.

CSARSLTGVIYGYTF	TGCAGTGCTAGAAGCTTAACAGGGGTTATCTATGGCTACACCTTC	TRBV20-1	TRBD1	TRBJ1-2	-
CASSLGGTLISYEQYF	TGTGCCAGCAGCTTAGGCGGGACACTTATCTCCTACGAGCAGTACTTC	TRBV7-9	-	TRBJ2-7	once
CSLHRGLAGPASTDTQYF	TGCAGTCTCCACCGGGGACTAGCGGGACCCGCTAGCACGGATACGCAGTATTTT	TRBV20-1	TRBD2	TRBJ2-3	-
CSVVLGGTGRNSEQYF	TGCAGCGTTGTCTTGGGTGGGACAGGAAGGAACAGCGAGCAGTACTTC	TRBV29-1	TRBD1	TRBJ2-7	-
CASSTDRGHNEQFF	TGCGCCAGCAGCACCGACAGGGGGCACAATGAGCAGTTCTTC	TRBV5-1	TRBD1	TRBJ2-1	-
CASSSSSMGSTQYF	TGTGCCAGCAGTTCCTCTAGCATGGGATCGACCCAGTACTTC	TRBV12-3/TRBV12-4	-	TRBJ2-5	many
CASSFPGGETQYF	TGTGCCAGCAGTTTCCCTGGGGGGGAGACCCAGTACTTC	TRBV28	-	TRBJ2-5	many
CASSLFGGGLKETQYF	TGTGCCAGCAGCTTATTTGGCGGGGGTTTAAAAGAGACCCAGTACTTC	TRBV7-2	TRBD2	TRBJ2-5	-
CASSFRGRHNEQFF	TGTGCCAGCAGTTTTCGCGGGAGACACAATGAGCAGTTCTTC	TRBV6-2/TRBV6-3	TRBD2	TRBJ2-1	few
CSARLAGGPYEQYF	TGCAGTGCCAGGCTAGCGGGAGGCCCCTACGAGCAGTACTTC	TRBV20-1	TRBD2	TRBJ2-7	-
CAWSYPGQKETQYF	TGTGCCTGGTCGTATCCGGGACAGAAAGAGACCCAGTACTTC	TRBV7-3	TRBD1	TRBJ2-5	few
CASSLKGARNEQFF	TGTGCCAGCAGTTTGAAGGGGGCGCGGAATGAGCAGTTCTTC	TRBV6-5	TRBD1	TRBJ2-1	few
CASSVSFDSEAFF	TGCGCCAGCAGCGTTAGCTTCGACTCTGAAGCTTTCTTT	TRBV5-1	-	TRBJ1-1	-
CSATGDQETQYF	TGCAGTGCTACGGGAGACCAAGAGACCCAGTACTTC	TRBV20-1	-	TRBJ2-5	-
CASKSTGGNTGELFF	TGTGCCAGCAAATCGACAGGAGGAAACACCGGGGAGCTGTTTTTT	TRBV2	-	TRBJ2-2	-
CASSSGPSDTQYF	TGCGCCAGCAGCTCCGGGCCGTCGGATACGCAGTATTTT	TRBV5-1	-	TRBJ2-3	-
CASSVGTSFLTGELFF	TGTGCCAGCAGCGTGGGGACCAGTTTTTTGACCGGGGAGCTGTTTTTT	TRBV9	-	TRBJ2-2	-
CSASAGQVSQPQHF	TGCAGTGCCAGTGCCGGACAGGTGAGCCAGCCCCAGCATTTT	TRBV20-1	TRBD1	TRBJ1-5	-
CASSGGTSVGQETQYF	TGCGCCAGCAGCGGCGGGACTAGCGTTGGACAAGAGACCCAGTACTTC	TRBV5-1	TRBD2	TRBJ2-5	few
CASSIAQAQAFF	TGTGCCAGTAGTATCGCGCAGGCACAAGCTTTCTTT	TRBV19	-	TRBJ1-1	-
CASSLLGEKYNEQFF	TGTGCCAGCAGTTTATTGGGGGAGAAATACAATGAGCAGTTCTTC	TRBV28	-	TRBJ2-1	many
CASSLLGAGDGYTF	TGTGCCAGCAGCTTACTAGGGGCCGGGGATGGCTACACCTTC	TRBV7-9	-	TRBJ1-2	-
CSARVGTVRNIQYF	TGCAGTGCTAGAGTTGGGACAGTTAGAAACATTCAGTACTTC	TRBV20-1	TRBD1	TRBJ2-4	-
CASSLFRGGVETQYF	TGTGCCAGCAGTTTATTTCGGGGTGGTGTAGAGACCCAGTACTTC	TRBV28	-	TRBJ2-5	-
CASSLAGWGQETQYF	TGTGCCAGCAGCTTAGCGGGGTGGGGACAAGAGACCCAGTACTTC	TRBV7-2	-	TRBJ2-5	-
CALRSSGDDEQFF	TGTGCCTTAAGGTCGTCAGGCGACGATGAGCAGTTCTTC	TRBV10-3	-	TRBJ2-1	-
CASSLGSKNIQYF	TGTGCCAGCAGCTTAGGGTCCAAAAACATTCAGTACTTC	TRBV7-2	-	TRBJ2-4	few
CASSWDTRNTEAFF	TGTGCCAGTAGTTGGGACACTAGGAACACTGAAGCTTTCTTT	TRBV19	-	TRBJ1-1	-
CASNDLAERSEQYF	TGTGCCAGCAACGATCTAGCGGAAAGAAGCGAGCAGTACTTC	TRBV7-2	TRBD2	TRBJ2-7	few
CASSKRDGHNEQFF	TGTGCCAGCTCCAAGCGGGATGGGCACAATGAGCAGTTCTTC	TRBV18	TRBD2	TRBJ2-1	-
CASSPVPPPGDEQFF	TGTGCTAGCAGTCCGGTTCCCCCCCCTGGGGATGAGCAGTTCTTC	TRBV7-7	-	TRBJ2-1	many
CSARGRDRTSGARSTDTQYF	TGCAGTGCTAGGGGGAGAGATCGGACTAGCGGGGCCCGTAGCACAGATACGCAGTATTTT	TRBV20-1	TRBD2	TRBJ2-3	few
CASSLNRRRDEKLFF	TGTGCCAGCAGTTTAAATCGACGGCGGGATGAAAAACTGTTTTTT	TRBV27	-	TRBJ1-4	few
CASSYSLAVGGQKSQHF	TGTGCCAGCAGCTATTCCCTAGCGGTTGGGGGCCAGAAGTCGCAGCATTTT	TRBV6-5	-	TRBJ1-5	-
CACSLVGRGYTF	TGTGCCTGCAGTTTGGTGGGTCGTGGCTACACCTTC	TRBV28	-	TRBJ1-2	-
CSARLDDTREQYF	TGCAGTGCACGGTTAGACGATACGAGGGAGCAGTACTTC	TRBV20-1	-	TRBJ2-7	-
CSAPRQGSADTQYF	TGCAGTGCTCCAAGACAGGGTAGCGCAGATACGCAGTATTTT	TRBV20-1	TRBD1	TRBJ2-3	-
CASSQDSGGTSGPNEQFF	TGCGCCAGCAGCCAAGACTCGGGCGGGACTAGCGGCCCGAATGAGCAGTTCTTC	TRBV4-3	TRBD2	TRBJ2-1	many
CASSLQGAGGTEAFF	TGTGCCAGCAGTTTACAGGGCGCTGGGGGAACTGAAGCTTTCTTT	TRBV28	-	TRBJ1-1	many
CASSPGTVFEKLFF	TGTGCCAGCAGTCCCGGGACAGTCTTCGAAAAACTGTTTTTT	TRBV6-5	TRBD1	TRBJ1-4	few
CASSPLPGGEETQYF	TGTGCCAGCAGCCCCCTTCCGGGGGGAGAAGAGACCCAGTACTTC	TRBV6-6	TRBD2	TRBJ2-5	-
CATSRVAGDNEQFF	TGTGCCACCTCCAGGGTAGCGGGAGACAATGAGCAGTTCTTC	TRBV15	TRBD2	TRBJ2-1	few
CASRTLTGDYGYTF	TGTGCCAGCAGAACCTTGACAGGGGACTATGGCTACACCTTC	TRBV27	TRBD1	TRBJ1-2	few
CASSLTSGNTDTQYF	TGTGCCAGCAGCTTAACTTCGGGGAACACAGATACGCAGTATTTT	TRBV7-3	-	TRBJ2-3	-
CASSQLQGAVETQYF	TGTGCCAGCAGCCAACTTCAGGGGGCGGTGGAGACCCAGTACTTC	TRBV5-5	TRBD1	TRBJ2-5	few
CASSSGSLVSQYF	TGTGCCAGCAGCAGCGGCTCTTTAGTATCCCAGTACTTC	TRBV7-2	-	TRBJ2-5	-
CASTEPTGSEKLFF	TGTGCCAGCACCGAACCTACAGGGAGTGAAAAACTGTTTTTT	TRBV6-2/TRBV6-3	-	TRBJ1-4	-
CASSLTSTETQYF	TGTGCCAGCAGCCTGACTAGCACCGAGACCCAGTACTTC	TRBV7-9	TRBD2	TRBJ2-5	-
CASSGTVNSNQPQHF	TGTGCCAGCAGTGGGACAGTTAATAGCAATCAGCCCCAGCATTTT	TRBV27	TRBD1	TRBJ1-5	once
CASSPVGTSVLQETQYF	TGTGCCAGCAGCCCTGTCGGGACTAGCGTTCTTCAAGAGACCCAGTACTTC	TRBV3-1	TRBD2	TRBJ2-5	few
CASSADRGRSGEQFF	TGTGCCAGCAGTGCGGACAGGGGTCGATCTGGTGAGCAGTTCTTC	TRBV7-2	TRBD1	TRBJ2-1	-
CASSIRGETQYF	TGCGCCAGCAGCATCAGGGGAGAGACCCAGTACTTC	TRBV5-1	-	TRBJ2-5	few
CASSPYRDKDTQYF	TGTGCCAGCAGCCCTTACAGGGATAAGGATACGCAGTATTTT	TRBV3-1	-	TRBJ2-3	-
CASSKTGGVYEQYF	TGTGCCAGCAGCAAAACAGGGGGCGTCTACGAGCAGTACTTC	TRBV7-2	TRBD1	TRBJ2-7	many
CASSLGLGTILGEQYF	TGTGCCAGCAGCTTAGGGCTCGGGACTATCCTCGGGGAGCAGTACTTC	TRBV7-8	TRBD2	TRBJ2-7	-
CASSLSGTSVETQYF	TGTGCCAGCAGCCTGTCCGGGACTAGCGTAGAGACCCAGTACTTC	TRBV7-2	TRBD2	TRBJ2-5	-
CASSQDWIGGVRNIQYF	TGTGCCAGCAGCCAAGATTGGATCGGGGGGGTGAGGAACATTCAGTACTTC	TRBV4-2	TRBD2	TRBJ2-4	few
CASSLSGTKVYNEQFF	TGTGCCAGCAGTTTATCCGGGACTAAGGTTTACAATGAGCAGTTCTTC	TRBV28	TRBD2	TRBJ2-1	-
CSAIGLAGVDEQFF	TGCAGTGCTATTGGACTAGCGGGAGTGGATGAGCAGTTCTTC	TRBV20-1	TRBD2	TRBJ2-1	few